This T cell receptor (beta chain) was found in a study of cytomegalovirus exposure and HLA in healthy donors. Study-level points and caveats: Among CMV-associated TCR beta chains, most appeared HLA-restricted in a later analysis.

Primers for the PCR totalled 60 Vbeta and 13 Jbeta. This table comes from immunoSEQ multiplex PCR, and its TCRdb copy is limited to in-frame clones, with some not included. This table has 150,000 to 200,000 clones, around 78% appearing once. Germline V lookup: CDR1 SGHVS, CDR2 FQNEAQ. The CDR3 consists of 14 residues. V was trimmed by 0 bases and J by 5 bases, leaving 10 bases between them. This clone was counted a few times. The target antigen is unknown. The source material was PBMCs. This clonotype originated in a woman aged 45-60 years in good health and CMV-seropositive. This chain joins TRBV7-8 and TRBJ1-1; a possible D gene is TRBD1 (5 bases). The chain's CDR3 is CASSLAWGGTEAFF. CDR3 DNA sequence: TGTGCCAGCAGCTTAGCCTGGGGGGGGACTGAAGCTTTCTTT.